This T cell receptor (beta chain) was sequenced during a study of blood T cells in healthy people across ages. Study-wide background: Through template switching, about one barcoded beta molecule was captured per two T cells, as measured in model experiments. Points from the study as a whole: In long-lived donors, naive CD4+ cell counts and diversity exceeded those of aged donors. No one knew whether donors had CMV, which possibly confounded expanded clonotype changes. Older age coincided with a roughly linear decline in TCR beta diversity per million T cells.

Then a second PCR, running about 6 to 12 cycles, was carried out with a sample-barcoded 5' primer and a J-beta primer mix. One entry per CDR3 protein results from TCRdb running MiXCR on the 5' RACE reads. The table has hundreds of thousands of distinct CDR3 sequences, 25% to 30% seen once; the top ten hold around 16%. Note on this clonotype: What it recognizes is unknown.

Deletions cut 5 bases from V and 7 bases from J, with 9 bases between. The CDR3 is 12 residues long. CDR1 and CDR2 from the germline V gene are MNHEY and SVGEGT. Input material: blood. The chain couples TRBV6-2 or TRBV6-3 to TRBJ2-1; D not certain. The origin of this receptor is a woman at least 80 years old in good health. CDR3 amino acids: CASSRIPNEQFF. In DNA, the CDR3 is TGTGCCAGCAGTCGGATCCCGAATGAGCAGTTCTTC.